The clone carrying this TCR beta chain was observed a handful of times. This entry comes from a study of blood T cell repertoires in COVID-19. About the research overall: The United States, Italy and Spain provided the acute and convalescent COVID-19 samples.

Germline lookup yields CDR1 SGHRS and CDR2 YFSETQ. This CDR3 is 14 amino acids long. V was clipped by 0 bases and J by 7 bases; unmatched bases: 3. Assay: immunoSEQ multiplex PCR; the TCRdb copy retains only in-frame clones and omits some. The sample lists under 450,000 clones, about four fifths occurring once. Sequenced material: PBMCs or T cells enriched from blood (not recorded which). The chain carries TRBV5-1 and TRBJ1-4; 7 nucleotides align to TRBD1. The source of this sequence is a woman in her fifties or sixties who had recovered from COVID-19. This CDR3 reads CASSLEGGREKLFF. Here the CDR3 DNA reads TGCGCCAGCAGCTTGGAAGGGGGCCGTGAAAAACTGTTTTTT.